The 28 T cell receptor beta chains below were found in one sample sequenced in a study of cytomegalovirus exposure and HLA in healthy donors. PCR was performed using 60 Vbeta and 13 Jbeta primers. This table comes from immunoSEQ multiplex PCR, and its TCRdb copy is limited to in-frame clones, with some not included. There are some 70,000 clones in the sample; approximately 88% occur only once, and roughly 2.3% lies in the top ten. The sample taken for sequencing was PBMCs. These receptors were collected from a woman in her forties or fifties in good health and CMV-seronegative.

This sequence joins TRBV5-4 and TRBJ1-2; D might be TRBD1 (6 bases). Germline V gives CDR1 SGHNT, CDR2 YYREEE (reference sequence). The CDR3 runs to 13 residues. The V end lost 4 bases, the J end lost 4 bases, and 11 bases lay between the germline ends. The DNA of the CDR3 is TGTGCCAGCAGCGATGACAGGATCTATGGCTACACCTTC. This translates into CASSDDRIYGYTF.

This clone was detected once. The V and J genes are TRBV7-9 and TRBJ2-7; D uncertain. V dropped 6 bases and J dropped 4 bases, with 19 bases sitting between them. The CDR3 contains 15 residues. The germline CDR1 and CDR2 sequences are SEHNR and FQNEAQ (reference sequence). CDR3 coding DNA: TGTGCCAGCAGTTTCAACAGTGAATCATTGTACGAGCAGTACGTC. Its protein product is CASSFNSESLYEQYV.

V is TRBV7-2 and J is TRBJ2-2; 8 nucleotides align to TRBD2. The CDR3 is made up of 17 amino acids. Trimming at V came to 1 base and at J to 2 bases, leaving 6 bases not matched to a gene. Germline lookup yields CDR1 SGHTA and CDR2 FQGNSA. CDR3 DNA: TGTGCCAGCAGCTTAGTTGGACTAGCCAGAAACACCGGGGAGCTGTTTTTT. Translating it yields CASSLVGLARNTGELFF.

This chain links TRBV29-1 with TRBJ2-5; D possibly corresponds to TRBD1 (5 bases). CDR3 length equals 14 residues. Germline V gene lookup returns CDR1 SQVTM and CDR2 ANQGSEA. Trimming took 1 base from V and 0 from J, leaving 9 bases between them. CDR3 in amino acids: CSVEGGEYQETQYF. The CDR3 DNA is TGCAGCGTTGAAGGGGGCGAGTACCAAGAGACCCAGTACTTC.

The chain couples TRBV4-1 to TRBJ1-2, with 8 bases matching TRBD1. CDR1 and CDR2 from the germline V gene are MGHRA and YSYEKL. The CDR3 loop spans 13 amino acids. V trimming: 6 bases; J trimming: 6 bases; junction bases outside the gene matches: 6. The CDR3 spells CASRFGQGDGYTF. The CDR3 DNA is TGCGCCAGCAGATTTGGACAGGGCGATGGCTACACCTTC.

This clone appeared once. The chain's CDR3 is CATNPKAGETGELFF. The CDR3 region has the DNA TGTGCCACCAACCCGAAGGCGGGGGAAACCGGGGAGCTGTTTTTT. The chain links TRBV15 to TRBJ2-2, with 7 nucleotides matching TRBD2. Germline V lookup: CDR1 LNHNV, CDR2 YYDKDF (reference sequence). V was clipped by 7 bases and J by 5 bases; unmatched bases: 10. The CDR3 consists of 15 residues.

J is TRBJ2-3 and V is TRBV6-1; possible D gene TRBD2, 6 bases. In germline, CDR1 is MNHNS, CDR2 SASEGT. This CDR3 spans 17 amino acids. Trimming shortened V by 2 bases and J by 6 bases, and 21 bases separated the two germline ends. CDR3 nucleotides: TGTGCCAGCAGTGAATTCCGGGACTTAGTTGCGGGGGATACGCAGTATTTT. Translating gives CASSEFRDLVAGDTQYF.

The chain recombines TRBV5-6 with TRBJ2-2, with 9 bases fitting TRBD1. J was trimmed by 4 bases and V by 0 bases; bases with no gene match: 7. This CDR3 region has 17 residues. Germline values: CDR1 SGHDT, CDR2 YYEEEE. CDR3 DNA: TGTGCCAGCAGCTTGGGAGGGACAGGGTTTATCACCGGGGAGCTGTTTTTT. Encoded protein: CASSLGGTGFITGELFF.

The chain uses TRBV21-1 and TRBJ2-1; the table's D call of TRBD2 was not tested on the DNA. TRBV21-1 is a listed pseudogene. The CDR3 has 16 amino acids. The CDR3 reads CASKTWRIKAYNEQFF. CDR3 sequence (DNA): TGTGCCAGCAAGACGTGGCGGATAAAAGCCTACAATGAGCAGTTCTTC.

A remark on this clone: A read error is the likely source, as a far larger clone sits one nucleotide away. The chain couples TRBV7-3 to TRBJ2-3; TRBD2 aligns across 12 bases. The V gene's germline CDR1 is SGHTA and CDR2 FQGTGA. The CDR3 totals 15 residues. After removal of 5 bases from V and 0 bases from J, the junction contained 0 bases not matched to a gene. CDR3 sequence (DNA): TGTGCCAGCAGCGGGACTAGCGGGAGCACAGATACGCAGTATTTT. It codes for CASSGTSGSTDTQYF.

The genes are TRBV7-9 and TRBJ1-1; maybe TRBD1 (6 bases). The CDR3 contains 13 residues. Germline lookup yields CDR1 SEHNR and CDR2 FQNEAQ (reference sequence). Deletions cut 4 bases from V and 1 base from J, with 7 bases between. CDR3 region: CASSWTENTEAFF. CDR3 in DNA: TGTGCCAGCAGCTGGACAGAGAACACTGAAGCTTTCTTT.

J is TRBJ2-1 and V is TRBV2; 10 bases align to TRBD2. The CDR3 loop spans 17 amino acids. CDR1 is SNHLY and CDR2 is FYNNEI in the germline V gene. The V gene end was trimmed by 0 bases and the J gene end by 4 bases; junction bases not matched to a gene: 6. CDR3 in DNA: TGTGCCAGCAGTGAAGCGGGGGGGACTAGCGTTTACAATGAGCAGTTCTTC. Amino acids: CASSEAGGTSVYNEQFF.

The gene calls are TRBV28 and TRBJ2-1; D gene unclear. The CDR3 spans 13 residues. V dropped 2 bases and J dropped 5 bases, with 7 bases sitting between them. Germline CDR1 reads MDHEN; CDR2 reads SYDVKM. The CDR3 sequence is CASSLMADNEQFF. The CDR3 bases are TGTGCCAGCAGTTTAATGGCGGACAATGAGCAGTTCTTC.

This chain joins TRBV9 and TRBJ2-1; D is perhaps TRBD2 (6 bases). Trimming took 0 bases from V and 6 from J, leaving 13 bases between them. The germline gives CDR1 SGDLS, CDR2 YYNGEE. This CDR3 comprises 15 residues. CDR3: CASSVAGVGGNEQFF. The CDR3 DNA reads as TGTGCCAGCAGCGTAGCGGGGGTCGGTGGCAATGAGCAGTTCTTC.

The rearrangement uses TRBV23-1 and TRBJ2-2; 9 bases match TRBD1. TRBV23-1 belongs to the ORF category, with a function that is uncertain. The J segment lost 1 base and the V segment lost 4 bases, leaving 4 bases of the junction unmatched. CDR3 length: 16 residues. The CDR3 DNA follows: TGCGCCAGCAGTCCGGGGGACAGGGAGAACACCGGGGAGCTGTTTTTT. Protein: CASSPGDRENTGELFF.

The chain uses TRBV28 and TRBJ2-2, with TRBD2 matching 7 bases. Germline trimming cut 5 bases from V and 6 bases from J; bases unmatched to any gene: 3. The CDR3 covers 13 residues. Germline CDR1 MDHEN, CDR2 SYDVKM. DNA of the CDR3: TGTGCCAGCAGTCTTGGACTAGCCGGGGAGCTGTTTTTT. Translated, it gives CASSLGLAGELFF.

This chain links TRBV5-1 with TRBJ2-1; TRBD2 aligns across 8 bases. V lost 1 base, J lost 8 bases, and 5 bases stayed unmatched. CDR3 length equals 14 residues. Germline loops: CDR1 SGHRS, CDR2 YFSETQ. For the CDR3, the DNA is TGCGCCAGCAGCTTGAGCGGGAGAGGAGATGAGCAGTTCTTC. It specifies CASSLSGRGDEQFF.

This clone was seen a handful of times. The chain recombines TRBV29-1 with TRBJ2-5, with 7 bases lining up with TRBD1. Near its end, the DNA agrees better with TRBJ2-7, so the J call may be wrong. CDR1 and CDR2 (germline): SQVTM, ANQGSEA. CDR3 size: 14 residues. CDR3 nucleotide sequence: TGCAGCGTTGAGGGGGACAGCCACTCCTACGAGCAGTACTTC. As protein: CSVEGDSHSYEQYF.

The chain combines TRBV10-3 with TRBJ2-5, with 8 bases that match TRBD2. The CDR3 is made up of 15 amino acids. The V gene's germline CDR1 is ENHRY and CDR2 SYGVKD. J lost 5 bases, V lost 10 bases, and 15 bases had no gene match. CDR3 residues: CANPVDQREIETQYF. In nucleotides, the CDR3 is TGTGCCAACCCTGTCGACCAGCGGGAGATCGAGACCCAGTACTTC.

This chain's CDR3 is CASSLCLLSRQTYEQYV. CDR3 nucleotides: TGTGCCAGCAGCTTATGCCTACTTTCCAGACAGACCTACGAGCAGTACGTC. The V gene is TRBV7-6, the J gene TRBJ2-7; the D gene is possibly TRBD1 (5 bases). The CDR3 consists of 17 residues. With 2 bases removed from V and 2 bases from J, the gap between germline ends came to 19 bases. Germline V gene sequence: CDR1 SGHVS, CDR2 FNYEAQ.

The rearrangement joins TRBV29-1 to TRBJ1-3; perhaps TRBD1 as D (6 bases). Trimming removed 4 bases at V and 0 bases at J, with 16 bases between. CDR3 length equals 16 residues. The germline V gene has CDR1 SQVTM and CDR2 ANQGSEA. This chain's CDR3 is CSVVLDSGISGNTIYF. CDR3 DNA: TGCAGCGTTGTACTGGACAGTGGGATCTCTGGAAACACCATATATTTT.

The rearrangement links TRBV7-2 to TRBJ1-1; 9 bases align to TRBD1. CDR1 and CDR2 from the germline V gene are SGHTA and FQGNSA. After removal of 5 bases from V and 9 bases from J, the junction contained 22 bases not matched to a gene. The length of the CDR3 is 18 residues. The CDR3 bases are TGTGCCAGCAGCGCGCCCAATGCAATGGGACAGGGAAAACCCAAAGCTTTCTTT. Translating it yields CASSAPNAMGQGKPKAFF.

The chain has TRBV7-9 and TRBJ2-3, with D possibly matching TRBD2 (6 bases). Between the trimmed V and J ends, which lost 5 bases and 0 bases, there was a span of 15 bases. CDR1 is SEHNR and CDR2 is FQNEAQ in the germline V gene (reference sequence). CDR3 length equals 16 residues. CDR3 in amino acids: CASSPLLASSTDTQYF. CDR3 bases: TGTGCCAGCAGCCCCCTCCTAGCGTCAAGCACAGATACGCAGTATTTT.

A single count supports this clone. The V and J genes are TRBV6-5 and TRBJ2-1; 9 bases align to TRBD1. The CDR3 spans 14 residues. CDR1 and CDR2 (germline): MNHEY, SVGAGI. Trimming at V came to 4 bases and at J to 7 bases, leaving 5 bases not matched to a gene. The CDR3 coding sequence is TGTGCCAGCAGTTTCGACAGGGGGGCGAATGAGCAGTTCTTC. The encoded protein is CASSFDRGANEQFF.

The V and J genes are TRBV11-2 and TRBJ2-6, with D possibly being TRBD1 (6 bases). Germline values: CDR1 SGHAT, CDR2 FQNNGV. The length of the CDR3 is 16 residues. V was clipped by 4 bases and J by 4 bases, with 14 bases between them. CDR3 protein: CASSSAGEWGANVLTF. CDR3 DNA sequence: TGTGCCAGCAGCTCCGCAGGGGAGTGGGGGGCCAACGTCCTGACTTTC.

V usage is TRBV27 and J usage is TRBJ2-7, with D hard to call. The CDR3 covers 13 residues. Trimming removed 9 bases from V and 9 bases from J, with 21 bases in between. Germline V gene sequence: CDR1 MNHEY, CDR2 SMNVEV (reference sequence). CDR3 sequence reads: CASSWAPFAVQYV. The CDR3 nucleotides are TGTGCCAGTTCCTGGGCCCCATTTGCTGTGCAGTACGTC.

The CDR3 region has the DNA TGTGCCAGCAGCTTAGATCCAGGGGGTTATTCTGGGGCCAACGTCCTGACTTTC. Residues: CASSLDPGGYSGANVLTF. The chain couples TRBV7-9 to TRBJ2-6; 7 bases are shared with TRBD1. Germline V gives CDR1 SEHNR, CDR2 FQNEAQ (reference sequence). Trimming at V came to 1 base and at J to 1 base, leaving 7 bases not matched to a gene. The CDR3 spans 18 residues. The variable domain in full, completed from reference TRBV7-9 and TRBJ2-6, reads DTGVSQNPRHKITKRGQNVTFRCDPISEHNRLYWYRQTLGQGPEFLTYFQNEAQLEKSRLLSDRFSAERPKGSFSTLEIQRTEQGDSAMYLCASSLDPGGYSGANVLTFGAGSRLTVL.

The chain couples TRBV5-1 to TRBJ2-7; 9 bases match TRBD1. Germline V lookup: CDR1 SGHRS, CDR2 YFSETQ. After removal of 4 bases from V and 7 bases from J, the junction contained 12 bases not matched to a gene. The CDR3 totals 15 residues. CDR3 nucleotide sequence: TGCGCCAGCAGCCCGTCCGGGACAGGGAAAGTGGAGCAGTACTTC. It codes for CASSPSGTGKVEQYF.